This T cell receptor (beta chain) was observed in a study of blood T cells in healthy people across ages (dated by TCRdb to the mid-2010s). A note on the overall study: In model experiments, roughly one uniquely barcoded TCR beta cDNA molecule per two T cells was captured by template switching. Using deep sequencing normalized with unique cDNA molecular identifiers, the study measured how TCR beta repertoire diversity changes with age. The donors were split into four age groups: young (average 16 years), middle-aged (39), aged (around 67) and long-lived (approximately 80). To avoid experimental bias, donors of different ages were distributed randomly across sequencing lanes. The study analyzed two additional independent replicas of 1 million unique cDNA reads from the same blood draw for two donors, one aged 18 to 29 and one aged 80 or older. Summary of the overall study and its limitations: As age increased, observed TCR beta diversity per million T cells dropped in a roughly linear way, and a significant reduction was already evident by age roughly 40. Total diversity estimates from one million sequenced T cells were considered lower bounds and underestimates. Donor CMV infection status was unknown, potentially confounding age-related changes in expanded clonotypes. Because profiling used bulk unsorted PBMCs, naive and antigen-experienced compartments could not be compared conclusively. Compared with the aged group, the long-lived group had more naive CD4+ T cells, fewer expanded clones and increased TCR diversity, a pattern suggesting age selection. There was a strong correlation between observed TCR beta diversity and the percentage of naive T cells measured by flow cytometry.

The protocol used for the library was 5' RACE. Sequenced on an Illumina HiSeq 2500. The second PCR ran for roughly 7 to 12 cycles and used a J-beta primer mix along with a sample-barcoded 5' primer. A unique molecular identifier was introduced onto each TCR beta cDNA molecule by a template-switch 5' adaptor carrying 12 random nucleotides. Each sample yielded at least 3 million CDR3-containing paired-end reads. All of the RNA was converted into first-strand cDNA using the Mint cDNA synthesis kit, with a TRBC-specific oligonucleotide serving as the primer. After uracil-DNA glycosylase treatment, a first 18-cycle PCR used universal primers M1SS and BC2_uni_R on all cDNA. The source study handled its data this way. Each sample was normalized by randomly selecting 1 million high-quality reads, each carrying a distinct molecular identifier. Reads sharing molecular identifiers were discarded rather than binned into consensus sequences. MiTCR, with a Q25 quality threshold and the strictest error-elimination algorithm, was used for CDR3 identification, clonotype clustering and error correction. A nonparametric unseen species model with Euler transformation was used to estimate a lower bound on total TCR beta diversity. TCRdb redid the processing of the public reads, applying fastp at Q25 and MiXCR, and retained in-frame beta chains. Each entry is one CDR3 protein sequence, shown with its most common DNA and genes. The V and J calls, along with clone size, are taken from TCRdb and not from the paper's own processing. This sample has hundreds of thousands of distinct CDR3 sequences in its table, and around 45% of those were observed once. Approximately 19% of the sample is taken by the ten largest.

Systemically healthy Caucasian individuals from Russia, 35 to 40 in total and aged about 6 to 100 years, were included as donors. Each donor gave around 9.5 milliliters of peripheral blood, collected into EDTA-treated Vacutainer tubes. Ficoll-Paque density-gradient centrifugation was used to isolate PBMCs, with at least 6.5 million per sample. Total RNA, at least 6 micrograms per sample, was extracted from PBMCs with Trizol reagent. Naive CD45RAhigh/CD27high T cell percentages were measured by flow cytometry on a PBMC aliquot from every donor. This clonotype was seen ten or more times. Its antigen is unknown. There are no base qualities to consult, and no much larger clone falls within one base. Sequencing was performed on blood. This TCR was sampled from a man aged 60 to 75 in good health.

CDR3 sequence: CAIMSGANVLTF. The nucleotide sequence is given as TGTGCCATCATGTCTGGGGCCAACGTCCTGACTTTC. The chain employs TRBV10-3 and TRBJ2-6, with no confident D gene call. The germline V gene yields ENHRY for CDR1 and SYGVKD for CDR2. V is pared back by 7 bases and J by 1 base, with 2 bases lying between the germline termini. From the cysteine through the phenylalanine, the CDR3 covers 12 amino acids. Left in the record is the CDR3 DNA by itself, 36 bases read in frame from the first base.